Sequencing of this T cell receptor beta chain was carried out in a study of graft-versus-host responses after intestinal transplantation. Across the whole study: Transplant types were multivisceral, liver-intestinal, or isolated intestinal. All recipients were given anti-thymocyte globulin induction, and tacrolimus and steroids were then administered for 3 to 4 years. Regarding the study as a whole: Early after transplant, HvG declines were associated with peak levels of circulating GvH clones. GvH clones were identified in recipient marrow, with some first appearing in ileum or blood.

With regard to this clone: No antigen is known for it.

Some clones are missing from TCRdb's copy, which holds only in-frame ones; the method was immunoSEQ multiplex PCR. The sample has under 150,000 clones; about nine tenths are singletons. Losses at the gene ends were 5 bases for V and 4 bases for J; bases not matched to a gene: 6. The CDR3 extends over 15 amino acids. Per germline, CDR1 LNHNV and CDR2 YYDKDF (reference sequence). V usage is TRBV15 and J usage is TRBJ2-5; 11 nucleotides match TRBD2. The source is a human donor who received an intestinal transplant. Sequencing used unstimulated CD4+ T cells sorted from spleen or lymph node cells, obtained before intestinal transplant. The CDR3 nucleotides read TGTGCCACCAGCTTGCTTACTAGCGGGGGAGAGACCCAGTACTTC. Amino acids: CATSLLTSGGETQYF.